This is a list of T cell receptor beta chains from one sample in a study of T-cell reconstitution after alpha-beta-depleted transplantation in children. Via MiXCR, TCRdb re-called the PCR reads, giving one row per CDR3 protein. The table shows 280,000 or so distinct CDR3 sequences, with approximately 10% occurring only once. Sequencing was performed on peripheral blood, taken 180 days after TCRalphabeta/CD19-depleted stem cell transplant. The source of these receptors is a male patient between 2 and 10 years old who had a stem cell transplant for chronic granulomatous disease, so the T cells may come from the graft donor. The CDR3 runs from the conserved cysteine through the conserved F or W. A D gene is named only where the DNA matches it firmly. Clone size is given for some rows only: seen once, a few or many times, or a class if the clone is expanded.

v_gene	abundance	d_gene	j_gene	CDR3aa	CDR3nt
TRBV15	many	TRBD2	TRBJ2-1	CATSSPRALAGAHEQFF	TGTGCCACCAGCAGCCCCAGAGCCCTAGCGGGGGCCCATGAGCAGTTCTTC
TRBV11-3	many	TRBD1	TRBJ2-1	CASSLDGTGNNEQFF	TGTGCCAGCAGCTTAGATGGGACAGGGAATAATGAGCAGTTCTTC
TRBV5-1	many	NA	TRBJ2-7	CASSLGGQDEQYF	TGCGCCAGCAGCTTGGGGGGCCAAGACGAGCAGTACTTC
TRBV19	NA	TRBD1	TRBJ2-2	CASTLGTGTNTGELFF	TGTGCCAGTACCCTGGGGACAGGGACGAACACCGGGGAGCTGTTTTTT
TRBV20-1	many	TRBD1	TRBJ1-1	CSANIQGVGTEAFF	TGCAGTGCGAACATCCAGGGGGTTGGCACTGAAGCTTTCTTT
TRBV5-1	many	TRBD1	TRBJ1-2	CASSLGFGQAPEGYTF	TGCGCCAGCAGCTTGGGGTTTGGACAGGCGCCTGAAGGCTACACCTTC
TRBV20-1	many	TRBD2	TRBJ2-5	CSARASGQETQYF	TGCAGTGCTAGAGCTAGCGGACAAGAGACCCAGTACTTC
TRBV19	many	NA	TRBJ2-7	CASSMPSGPPSEQYF	TGTGCCAGTAGTATGCCGTCCGGGCCGCCCTCCGAGCAGTACTTC
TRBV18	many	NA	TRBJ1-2	CASSPLIPEVPNYGYTF	TGTGCCAGCTCACCTCTTATCCCAGAAGTCCCGAACTATGGCTACACCTTC
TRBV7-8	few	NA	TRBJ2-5	CASSLVWQGSETQYF	TGTGCCAGCAGCTTGGTATGGCAGGGATCAGAGACCCAGTACTTC
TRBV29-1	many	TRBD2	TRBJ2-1	CSVEGLAGGPVYNEQFF	TGCAGCGTTGAGGGACTAGCGGGGGGGCCAGTTTACAATGAGCAGTTCTTC
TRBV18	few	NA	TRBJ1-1	CASSPLGRAFTEAFF	TGTGCCAGCTCACCTTTAGGAAGGGCCTTCACTGAAGCTTTCTTT
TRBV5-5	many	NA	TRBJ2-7	CASSRSTFSSYEQYF	TGTGCCAGCAGCCGGTCTACCTTTAGCTCCTACGAGCAGTACTTC
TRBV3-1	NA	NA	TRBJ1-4	CASSQYARRGGEKLFF	TGTGCCAGCAGCCAATATGCCCGGAGGGGGGGAGAAAAACTGTTTTTT
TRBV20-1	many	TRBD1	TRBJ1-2	CSAREDRGRYYGYTF	TGCAGTGCTAGGGAGGACAGGGGGCGGTACTATGGCTACACCTTC
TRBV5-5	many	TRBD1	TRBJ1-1	CASSSLDRGNTEAFF	TGTGCCAGCAGCTCCCTAGACAGGGGGAACACTGAAGCTTTCTTT
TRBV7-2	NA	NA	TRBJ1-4	CASSSRASNEKLFF	TGTGCCAGCAGCTCGCGCGCATCTAATGAAAAACTGTTTTTT
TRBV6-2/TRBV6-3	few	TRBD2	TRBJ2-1	CASTRLAGGPEQFF	TGTGCCAGCACAAGACTAGCGGGGGGGCCTGAGCAGTTCTTC
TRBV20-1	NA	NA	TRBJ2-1	CCARRGKTRNEQFF	TGCTGTGCCCGACGGGGGAAGACCCGCAATGAGCAGTTCTTC
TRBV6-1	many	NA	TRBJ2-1	CASSKITGLRDNEQFF	TGTGCCAGCAGTAAAATAACAGGGTTAAGGGACAATGAGCAGTTCTTC
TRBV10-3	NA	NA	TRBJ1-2	CAISPSRQENYGYTF	TGTGCCATCAGTCCCTCGAGACAGGAAAACTATGGCTACACCTTC
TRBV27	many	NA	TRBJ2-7	CASAYSGTYEQYF	TGTGCCAGCGCCTACAGCGGTACCTACGAGCAGTACTTC
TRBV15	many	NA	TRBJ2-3	CATSRGGQDTQYF	TGTGCCACCAGCAGAGGCGGGCAAGATACGCAGTATTTT
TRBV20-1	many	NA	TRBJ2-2	CSASILEDPTGELFF	TGCAGTGCTAGTATCTTAGAAGACCCAACCGGGGAGCTGTTTTTT
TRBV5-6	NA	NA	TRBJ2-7	CASSFGQVSYKQYF	TGTGCCAGCAGCTTTGGGCAGGTCTCCTACAAGCAGTACTTC
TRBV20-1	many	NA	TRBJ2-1	CSAIGQTNNEQFF	TGCAGTGCTATCGGACAGACCAACAATGAGCAGTTCTTC
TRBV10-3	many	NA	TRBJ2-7	CAISEVQGSEQYF	TGTGCCATCAGTGAGGTACAGGGTTCCGAGCAGTACTTC
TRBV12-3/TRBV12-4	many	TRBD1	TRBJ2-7	CASSLSGQGNYEQYF	TGTGCCAGCAGTTTATCCGGACAGGGTAACTACGAGCAGTACTTC
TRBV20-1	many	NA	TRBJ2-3	CSARGWGTDTQYF	TGCAGTGCACGAGGTTGGGGGACAGATACGCAGTATTTT
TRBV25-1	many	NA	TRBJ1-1	CASSGTPNTEAFF	TGTGCCAGCAGTGGGACACCAAACACTGAAGCTTTCTTT
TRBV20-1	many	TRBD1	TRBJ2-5	CSARPLDRDETQYF	TGCAGTGCTAGGCCACTGGACAGGGACGAGACCCAGTACTTC